This T cell receptor beta chain came from a study of regulatory T cells in long-lasting Graves disease. Many counts were recorded for this clonotype. Combining iRepertoire HTBI primers with Arm-PCR of CDR3 regions, the authors built TCR beta libraries. TCRdb recomputed calls from the multiplex PCR reads with MiXCR, one row per CDR3 protein. Here the sample spans about 420,000 distinct CDR3 sequences, roughly 15% being singletons. Time point given: newly diagnosed GD, antithyroid drugs for less than 3 months. TCR sequences were obtained from RNA taken from PBMCs. The same specimen was also included in a second study, on T cells in Graves' hyperthyroidism and ophthalmopathy.

This TCR was recovered from a woman between 18 and 30 years old with Graves disease. Sequencing used peripheral blood mononuclear cells (PBMCs), obtained at new diagnosis, from a patient treated with antithyroid drugs.

This CDR3 is CASSLASGNADTQYF. Written as DNA, the CDR3 is TGTGCCAGCAGCTTAGCTAGCGGGAATGCAGATACGCAGTATTTT. The chain joins TRBV7-2 to TRBJ2-3, with 8 positions matching TRBD2. CDR1 SGHTA and CDR2 FQGNSA come from the germline V gene. The CDR3 sequence is 15 residues long. V dropped 0 bases and J dropped 4; count of bases not matched to a gene: 3.